This paragraph reports one T cell receptor beta chain. Antigen specificity is unknown. Germline CDR1 reads SNHLY; CDR2 reads FYNNEI. With 1 base removed from V and 7 bases from J, the gap between germline ends came to 11 bases. This CDR3 has 15 residues. The data stem from a study of cytomegalovirus exposure and HLA in healthy donors. The PCR made use of 60 Vbeta and 13 Jbeta primers. Clones were read by immunoSEQ multiplex PCR, and TCRdb kept only the in-frame ones, dropping some. The sample has approximately 110,000 clones, about 78% seen once. Study-wide results and limits: Within a later analysis, the majority of CMV-associated TCR beta chains appeared HLA-restricted. Later analysis associated a missense DCLRE1C variant with TCR beta V- and J-gene trimming.

At collection, donors were nominally healthy, but unrecorded immune exposures were probable. The chain recombines TRBV2 with TRBJ1-6, with D perhaps matching TRBD1 (6 bases). Sequenced sample: PBMCs. This receptor was identified in a woman aged 40 to 55 in good health and CMV-seropositive. The CDR3 DNA is TGTGCCAGCAGTGAAGACCAGGGGAAAAATTCACCCCTCCACTTT. The encoded protein is CASSEDQGKNSPLHF.